This section outlines one T cell receptor beta chain sequence together with its context. Its target is unknown. The PCR ran on 60 Vbeta and 13 Jbeta primers. The assay was immunoSEQ multiplex PCR, and TCRdb's table has in-frame clones only and misses some. The sample includes some 140,000 clones, about 80% of them seen just once. The record originates from a study of cytomegalovirus exposure and HLA in healthy donors. The study, taken as a whole, reports: In a later analysis, HLA-associated beta chains showed higher expansion and lower generation probabilities than comparable chains.

The CDR3 covers 17 residues. The V and J genes are TRBV12-1 and TRBJ1-1; whether TRBD1, the table's D call, matches the DNA was not checked. TRBV12-1 is assigned pseudogene status. This receptor was identified in a man aged 30 to 45 in good health and CMV-seropositive. The sequenced sample was PBMCs. The CDR3 DNA follows: TGTGCCAGCAGCTCACCACCCCGGGACAGGGGTTGGACTGAAGCTTTCTTT. Translated: CASSSPPRDRGWTEAFF.